A selection of T cell receptor beta chains follows, all from one sample in a study of cytomegalovirus exposure and HLA in healthy donors. Assay: immunoSEQ multiplex PCR; the TCRdb copy retains only in-frame clones and omits some. The table lists approximately 220,000 clones, over 65% of them singletons. Sequenced sample: PBMCs. The receptors derive from a man aged 18-30 years in good health and CMV-seronegative. Both conserved end residues are part of each CDR3. Fields, in order: clone size, V gene, J gene, CDR3 protein. The size of a clone is reported for some rows only, either as once, few or many, or as a class for expanded clones.

>.|TRBV6-6|TRBJ1-1
CASGPQGAEAFF
>few|TRBV5-4|TRBJ2-2
CASSGQGDTGELFF
>.|TRBV19|TRBJ2-7
CASSIEATGIPGAYEQYF
>few|TRBV6-5|TRBJ1-2
CASSIRQSYGYTF
>.|TRBV5-1|TRBJ2-3
CASRATSGRYSTDTQYF
>.|TRBV28|TRBJ2-7
CASTTTSGGYEQYF
>.|TRBV5-5|TRBJ2-7
CASSWDRLPSGQYF
>.|TRBV2|TRBJ2-3
CASSARQGPQYF
>.|TRBV2|TRBJ2-1
CASRTGTSIENEQFF
>.|TRBV5-4|TRBJ2-3
CASSSGFRTDTQYF
>.|TRBV10-1|TRBJ2-1
CASSRGLAGGYNEQFF
>.|TRBV9|TRBJ2-7
CASSPKGDPSYEQYF
>.|TRBV2|TRBJ1-4
CASSDPWTGSEKLFF
>.|TRBV10-3|TRBJ1-2
CAARDRVDYGYTF
>.|TRBV19|TRBJ1-2
CASSIIGEYKGYTF
>once|TRBV7-3|TRBJ2-1
CASSLTGRGGRDEQFF
>.|TRBV11-2|TRBJ2-2
CASSRQGSNTGELFF
>.|TRBV11-2|TRBJ2-3
CASSLELAGASTDTQYF
>few|TRBV5-6|TRBJ1-6
CASSPGLNIHNSPLHF
>.|TRBV19|TRBJ1-1
CACDSRGRTEAFF
>.|TRBV6-5|TRBJ2-3
CASVGDRGREDTQYF
>.|TRBV30|TRBJ2-3
CAWTPLTGVADTQYF
>few|TRBV6-4|TRBJ1-1
CASSTERNTEAFF
>.|TRBV19|TRBJ1-1
CASSISSNTEAFF
>.|TRBV5-8|.
CASSLYEQYF
>once|TRBV27|TRBJ1-2
CASSPSAPGQHGYTF
>.|TRBV7-9|TRBJ1-2
CASSRRAEAVLYGYTF
>.|TRBV27|TRBJ1-6
CASTPAPGGFRNSPLHF
>.|TRBV6-1|TRBJ2-7
CASSLGRGTQEQYF
>.|TRBV4-1|TRBJ1-5
CASSQLGVARQPQHF
>.|TRBV28|TRBJ1-2
CASSEGEGGYTF
>.|TRBV18|TRBJ1-2
CASSLTTGEVGYTF
>.|TRBV11-2|TRBJ2-2
CASSLHLNTGELFF
>.|TRBV7-8|TRBJ2-5
CASSLEASQETQYF
>.|TRBV6-1|TRBJ1-2
CAVQAGFLNYGYTF
>.|TRBV6-1|TRBJ2-5
CASRLAGSETQYF
>.|TRBV6-1|TRBJ2-7
CASIIAGTFYEQYF
>.|TRBV29-1|.
CSVEVRQGVYEQYF
>.|TRBV7-9|TRBJ2-2
CASSQDRVWSGELFF
>.|TRBV2|TRBJ2-1
CASSAGLAGGSDEQFF
>.|TRBV5-1|TRBJ2-3
CASSSLAGVDTQYF
>.|TRBV28|TRBJ2-7
CASSLTGQGFFEQYF
>.|TRBV27|TRBJ2-1
CASSLSIATYNEQFF